Listed here are 30 T cell receptor beta chains from one sample, sequenced in a study of shared clonotypes between healthy human individuals. Sequencing used immunoSEQ multiplex PCR; TCRdb keeps in-frame clones, though not all of them. The sample gives about 2.5 million clones, less than 95% of which show up once; approximately 0.4% is in the top ten. Material for sequencing was naive CD4+ T cells from PBMCs. Subset of the sample: CD45RA+ positively selected. Receptor source: a man younger than 35 in good health. Some clones in this sample may be carry-over from other donors' samples.

The chain uses TRBV30 and TRBJ2-1; D unclear. The CDR3 runs 13 residues. Germline V lookup: CDR1 GTSNPN, CDR2 SVGIG (reference sequence). The V end lost 3 bases, the J end lost 4 bases, and 10 bases lay between the germline ends. CDR3: CAWSESSYNEQFF. CDR3 nucleotide sequence: TGTGCCTGGAGCGAGTCATCATACAATGAGCAGTTCTTC. Variable domain in full (rest from reference TRBV30 and TRBJ2-1): SQTIHQWPATLVQPVGSPLSLECTVEGTSNPNLYWYRQAAGRGLQLLFYSVGIGQISSEVPQNLSASRPQDRQFILSSKKLLLSDSGFYLCAWSESSYNEQFFGPGTRLTVL.

J is TRBJ2-7 and V is TRBV7-5; TRBD2 is the table's D call, not checked against the DNA. TRBV7-5 is recorded as a pseudogene. CDR3 size: 15 residues. The CDR3 here is CAGQRERSSGYEQYF. CDR3 nucleotides: TGTGCCGGACAGAGAGAACGTTCTAGCGGCTACGAGCAGTACTTC.

The gene calls are TRBV5-1 and TRBJ1-4, with TRBD1 identical over 9 bases. The trim removed 4 bases at V and 1 base at J, leaving 8 bases unmatched. The CDR3 extends over 17 amino acids. CDR1 and CDR2 (germline): SGHRS, YFSETQ. The CDR3 coding sequence is TGCGCCAGCAGCGAAGGACAGGGGTTCGGAACTAATGAAAAACTGTTTTTT. This sequence encodes CASSEGQGFGTNEKLFF.

This CDR3 reads CASSFGSGRSGETQYF. The CDR3 nucleotides read TGCGCCAGCAGCTTTGGTAGCGGGAGGAGTGGGGAGACCCAGTACTTC. V usage is TRBV5-1 and J usage is TRBJ2-5; 10 bases are a match to TRBD2. V shed 2 bases and J 5 bases; nucleotides not matched to a gene: 9. This CDR3 has 16 residues. CDR1 SGHRS and CDR2 YFSETQ come from the germline V gene. The full variable domain, in which reference TRBV5-1 and TRBJ2-5 provide the parts outside the CDR3, is KAGVTQTPRYLIKTRGQQVTLSCSPISGHRSVSWYQQTPGQGLQFLFEYFSETQRNKGNFPGRFSGRQFSNSRSEMNVSTLELGDSALYLCASSFGSGRSGETQYFGPGTRLLVL.

The chain links TRBV28 to TRBJ2-6, with 7 bases aligning to TRBD2. V trimming: 5 bases; J trimming: 2 bases; junction bases outside the gene matches: 3. Germline CDR1 and CDR2: MDHEN and SYDVKM. The CDR3 is made up of 15 amino acids. As DNA, the CDR3 is TGTGCCAGCAGTGTGGGAGGGGCTGGGGCCAACGTCCTGACTTTC. Residues: CASSVGGAGANVLTF. Drawing the rest from reference TRBV28 and TRBJ2-6, the complete variable domain is DVKVTQSSRYLVKRTGEKVFLECVQDMDHENMFWYRQDPGLGLRLIYFSYDVKMKEKGDIPEGYSVSREKKERFSLILESASTNQTSMYLCASSVGGAGANVLTFGAGSRLTVL.

Regarding this clone: Different DNA sequences within this sample yield the same CDR3. V usage is TRBV2 and J usage is TRBJ1-1, with a weak D call TRBD1 (5 bases). The germline CDR1 and CDR2 sequences are SNHLY and FYNNEI. The CDR3 contains 13 residues. Trimming took off 7 bases at V and 1 base at J, with 10 bases between the two ends. For the CDR3, the DNA is TGTGCCAGCACCGGACAACCGAACACTGAAGCTTTCTTT. Residues: CASTGQPNTEAFF.

This rearrangement joins TRBV9 to TRBJ1-1, with 7 positions matching TRBD1. This CDR3 region has 15 residues. The V and J ends lost 4 bases and 4 bases, in that order; junction bases with no gene match: 10. Per the germline V gene, CDR1 is SGDLS and CDR2 is YYNGEE. The chain's CDR3 is CASSPRQGGGTEAFF. For the CDR3, the DNA is TGTGCCAGCAGCCCAAGACAGGGAGGGGGCACTGAAGCTTTCTTT.

The chain joins TRBV15 to TRBJ2-2; D assignment may be TRBD1 or TRBD2 (6 bases each). The germline V and J ends were trimmed by 8 bases and 2 bases, with 9 bases remaining between them. CDR1 is LNHNV and CDR2 is YYDKDF in the germline V gene (reference sequence). This CDR3 region has 13 residues. CDR3 nucleotides: TGTGCCACCGGAGGGGGTAACACCGGGGAGCTGTTTTTT. Amino acids: CATGGGNTGELFF.

The rearrangement joins TRBV2 to TRBJ2-1; 10 bases agree with TRBD2. From germline, CDR1 is SNHLY and CDR2 FYNNEI. With 4 bases clipped from V and 7 bases from J, the junction kept 10 bases outside the gene matches. This CDR3 contains 16 residues. The chain's CDR3 is CASSGTSGRRRNEQFF. The CDR3 DNA reads as TGTGCCAGCAGTGGGACTAGCGGTCGGAGAAGGAATGAGCAGTTCTTC.

This chain connects TRBV28 to TRBJ2-7, with 7 bases identical to TRBD1. The V gene end was trimmed by 6 bases and the J gene end by 5 bases; junction bases not matched to a gene: 10. Germline V gene sequence: CDR1 MDHEN, CDR2 SYDVKM. The CDR3 runs 14 residues. The CDR3 loop is CASRLQGTHHEQYF. For the CDR3, the DNA is TGTGCCAGCAGGCTACAGGGGACCCACCACGAGCAGTACTTC. Looking up the rest from reference TRBV28 and TRBJ2-7 gives the full variable domain: DVKVTQSSRYLVKRTGEKVFLECVQDMDHENMFWYRQDPGLGLRLIYFSYDVKMKEKGDIPEGYSVSREKKERFSLILESASTNQTSMYLCASRLQGTHHEQYFGPGTRLTVT.

The CDR3 DNA follows: TGCGCCAGCAGCTTGGCCACTAGCGGGAGGAACACAGATACGCAGTATTTT. Translated, it gives CASSLATSGRNTDTQYF. The chain recombines TRBV5-1 with TRBJ2-3; 12 positions agree with TRBD2. The length of the CDR3 is 17 residues. After removal of 0 bases from V and 2 bases from J, the junction contained 4 bases not matched to a gene. Per germline, CDR1 SGHRS and CDR2 YFSETQ.

This chain uses TRBV19 with TRBJ2-7, with D uncertain. V dropped 3 bases and J dropped 3 bases, with 12 bases sitting between them. Germline CDR1 LNHDA, CDR2 SQIVND (reference sequence). CDR3 length equals 14 residues. The CDR3 region is CASSIRSSDYEQYF. The CDR3 nucleotides read TGTGCCAGTAGTATCCGCAGTTCCGACTACGAGCAGTACTTC.

V is TRBV14 and J is TRBJ2-7, with D perhaps matching TRBD1 (6 bases). V was clipped by 0 bases and J by 5 bases, with 14 bases between them. Per the germline V gene, CDR1 is SGHDN and CDR2 is FVKESK. The CDR3 spans 15 residues. The CDR3 loop is CASSQDLGTLNEQYF. CDR3 DNA: TGTGCCAGCAGCCAAGATTTGGGGACACTCAACGAGCAGTACTTC.

The chain combines TRBV9 with TRBJ1-2; 9 bases line up with TRBD1. This CDR3 has 15 amino acids. CDR1 is SGDLS and CDR2 is YYNGEE in the germline V gene. V dropped 3 bases and J dropped 4; count of bases not matched to a gene: 7. This CDR3 reads CASSATGGLVYGYTF. The CDR3 DNA is TGTGCCAGCAGCGCAACAGGGGGCTTGGTCTATGGCTACACCTTC.

Comments on this clone: This same CDR3 is encoded by further DNA sequences in the sample. V is TRBV5-1 and J is TRBJ1-1; 8 nucleotides match TRBD1. V lost 3 bases to trimming and J lost 1 base; unmatched junction nucleotides: 2. Looked up from germline, CDR1 is SGHRS and CDR2 is YFSETQ. CDR3 size: 14 residues. CDR3 DNA: TGCGCCAGCAGCTCCACAGGGGGGAACACTGAAGCTTTCTTT. It translates to CASSSTGGNTEAFF.

This clone is a singleton in its sample. The same CDR3 can be traced to other DNA sequences in this sample. The chain joins TRBV9 to TRBJ2-1; 9 nucleotides align to TRBD2. V dropped 3 bases and J dropped 2; count of bases not matched to a gene: 6. CDR3 length: 16 amino acids. Germline V gives CDR1 SGDLS, CDR2 YYNGEE. The CDR3 bases are TGTGCCAGCAGCGCGACTAGCGGAGTGGCCTACAATGAGCAGTTCTTC. This gives the protein CASSATSGVAYNEQFF.

V is TRBV15 and J is TRBJ2-1; D gene unclear. V was pared by 0 bases and J by 4 bases, with 7 bases between. CDR3 length: 14 amino acids. Germline CDR1 is LNHNV and CDR2 is YYDKDF (reference sequence). The CDR3 DNA follows: TGTGCCACCAGCAGAGACGGACGGTACAATGAGCAGTTCTTC. Encoded protein: CATSRDGRYNEQFF. Supplemented by reference TRBV15 and TRBJ2-1, the full variable domain reads DAMVIQNPRYQVTQFGKPVTLSCSQTLNHNVMYWYQQKSSQAPKLLFHYYDKDFNNEADTPDNFQSRRPNTSFCFLDIRSPGLGDTAMYLCATSRDGRYNEQFFGPGTRLTVL.

This CDR3 is CASSLSSGARGYGYTF. The CDR3 coding sequence is TGTGCCAGCAGTTTATCCTCCGGGGCCCGAGGGTATGGCTACACCTTC. The rearrangement uses TRBV28 and TRBJ1-2; maybe TRBD1 (5 bases). Germline loops: CDR1 MDHEN, CDR2 SYDVKM. V was pared by 1 base and J by 5 bases, with 17 bases between. The CDR3 runs 16 residues.

The V call is TRBV28, the J call TRBJ2-7, with TRBD1 as a possible D gene (6 bases). The germline V gene has CDR1 MDHEN and CDR2 SYDVKM. The V end was cut by 7 bases, the J end by 4 bases, with 17 bases between. The CDR3 contains 14 residues. The CDR3: CASMTGSITYEQYF. DNA of the CDR3: TGTGCCAGCATGACAGGCAGTATTACGTACGAGCAGTACTTC.

This chain connects TRBV5-1 to TRBJ2-1, with 8 bases aligning to TRBD2. Germline CDR1 reads SGHRS; CDR2 reads YFSETQ. This CDR3 is 16 amino acids long. The V gene end was trimmed by 2 bases and the J gene end by 6 bases; junction bases not matched to a gene: 10. CDR3 loop: CASSFNGRGFGNEQFF. The CDR3 DNA reads TGCGCCAGCAGCTTTAACGGGAGGGGTTTCGGCAATGAGCAGTTCTTC.

The CDR3 reads CATSRDDGQGYEQYF. The CDR3 coding sequence is TGTGCCACCAGCAGAGATGACGGACAGGGCTACGAGCAGTACTTC. V gene TRBV15 combines with J gene TRBJ2-7, with 8 bases matching TRBD1. Losses at the gene ends were 0 bases for V and 3 bases for J; bases not matched to a gene: 4. Per the germline V gene, CDR1 is LNHNV and CDR2 is YYDKDF (reference sequence). The CDR3 loop spans 15 amino acids.

This clone was seen a handful of times. The chain combines TRBV18 with TRBJ1-2, with 8 positions matching TRBD1. V lost 3 bases, J lost 4 bases, and 4 bases stayed unmatched. CDR1 and CDR2 from the germline V gene are KGHSH and LQKENI. The CDR3 is 14 amino acids. The CDR3, as DNA: TGTGCCAGCTCACCGGGACAGGCCCCCTATGGCTACACCTTC. Translated: CASSPGQAPYGYTF.

This chain uses TRBV7-9 with TRBJ1-1; 8 bases fit TRBD1. V lost 5 bases, J lost 5 bases, and 7 bases stayed unmatched. Germline lookup yields CDR1 SEHNR and CDR2 FQNEAQ (reference sequence). The CDR3 runs 14 residues. The CDR3 here is CASSSHRGGTEAFF. CDR3 sequence (DNA): TGTGCCAGCAGCAGCCACAGGGGGGGGACTGAAGCTTTCTTT.

J is TRBJ2-3 and V is TRBV18; D possibly corresponds to TRBD2 (6 bases). With 3 bases removed from V and 5 bases from J, the gap between germline ends came to 15 bases. Germline loops: CDR1 KGHSH, CDR2 LQKENI. This CDR3 contains 15 residues. CDR3 bases: TGTGCCAGCTCACCCTTCCAGGGAGGACAAGATACGCAGTATTTT. Its translation is CASSPFQGGQDTQYF.

This clone has only one observation. The chain combines TRBV19 with TRBJ1-5, with D unresolved. The CDR3 contains 16 residues. Per the germline V gene, CDR1 is LNHDA and CDR2 is SQIVND (reference sequence). The germline V and J ends were trimmed by 5 bases and 0 bases, with 14 bases remaining between them. CDR3 sequence: CASSHSRDYSNQPQHF. The CDR3 nucleotides read TGTGCCAGTAGTCACAGCCGGGATTATAGCAATCAGCCCCAGCATTTT.

CDR3 sequence: CASSLRGWGTEAFF. The DNA of the CDR3 is TGTGCCAGCAGTTTAAGGGGATGGGGCACTGAAGCTTTCTTT. This rearrangement joins TRBV27 to TRBJ1-1; D is perhaps TRBD1 (5 bases). The germline V and J ends were trimmed by 2 bases and 4 bases, with 11 bases remaining between them. The CDR3 runs to 14 residues. Germline loops: CDR1 MNHEY, CDR2 SMNVEV (reference sequence).

The gene calls are TRBV6-1 and TRBJ2-7; D call uncertain. Trimming stripped 2 bases from V and 7 bases from J, with 3 bases between. Germline V gene sequence: CDR1 MNHNS, CDR2 SASEGT. The CDR3 is 10 amino acids. The CDR3 loop reads CASSEWEQYF. CDR3 in DNA: TGTGCCAGCAGTGAATGGGAGCAGTACTTC.

The sample holds one count of this clone. This chain links TRBV15 with TRBJ1-5; TRBD1 matches at 9 bases. V gave up 3 bases and J gave up 8 bases; unmatched junction bases: 8. This CDR3 comprises 15 residues. Germline lookup yields CDR1 LNHNV and CDR2 YYDKDF (reference sequence). The CDR3 sequence: CATSSGQGRMEPQHF. The CDR3 nucleotides are TGTGCCACCAGCAGTGGACAGGGGAGAATGGAGCCCCAGCATTTT. The complete variable domain, with remaining parts taken from reference TRBV15 and TRBJ1-5, reads DAMVIQNPRYQVTQFGKPVTLSCSQTLNHNVMYWYQQKSSQAPKLLFHYYDKDFNNEADTPDNFQSRRPNTSFCFLDIRSPGLGDTAMYLCATSSGQGRMEPQHFGDGTRLSIL.

The chain employs TRBV30 and TRBJ1-5, with no clear D. The germline CDR1 and CDR2 sequences are GTSNPN and SVGIG (reference sequence). The V end lost 5 bases, the J end lost 4 bases, and 12 bases lay between the germline ends. This CDR3 is 13 amino acids long. CDR3: CAWASSRNQPQHF. CDR3 coding DNA: TGTGCCTGGGCCTCCTCCAGGAATCAGCCCCAGCATTTT.

Turning to this clone: One end of the junction is discordant with germline, which a read error may explain. The genes are TRBV6-5 and TRBJ2-5; D is undetermined. Per germline, CDR1 MNHEY and CDR2 SVGAGI. CDR3 length equals 11 residues. The CDR3 loop is CASSYQEAQYF. The CDR3 DNA sequence: TGTGCCAGCAGTTATCAAGAGGCCCAGTACTTC.